The 15 T cell receptor beta chains listed next were all sequenced from one sample in a study of shared clonotypes between healthy human individuals. Repertoires were generated with immunoSEQ multiplex PCR, while TCRdb's copy carries only in-frame clones and drops some. The table lists around 2.1 million clones, almost 96% of them singletons, with approximately 0.13% in the top ten. Sequenced: naive CD4+ T cells sorted from blood. Subset meaning: CD45RA+ positively selected. The receptor set was obtained from a man younger than 30 in good health.

The chain employs TRBV11-2 and TRBJ2-1, with 7 bases identical to TRBD2. The J segment lost 9 bases and the V segment lost 1 base, leaving 6 bases of the junction unmatched. The germline CDR1 and CDR2 sequences are SGHAT and FQNNGV. The CDR3 spans 14 residues. Here the CDR3 reads CASSLALAAGEQFF. In DNA, the CDR3 is TGTGCCAGCAGCTTAGCTCTAGCGGCTGGTGAGCAGTTCTTC.

The genes are TRBV5-6 and TRBJ1-6; D remains unclear. This CDR3 contains 14 residues. CDR1 is SGHDT, CDR2 YYEEEE, per germline. V shed 5 bases and J shed 6 bases, with 12 bases lying between them. CDR3 loop: CASSYMGGNSPLHF. The CDR3 DNA is TGTGCCAGCAGTTACATGGGTGGTAATTCACCCCTCCACTTT.

V is TRBV5-4 and J is TRBJ2-2; maybe TRBD2 (6 bases). Germline V gene sequence: CDR1 SGHNT, CDR2 YYREEE (reference sequence). Trimming left V 3 bases short and J 3 bases short, with 18 bases between. The CDR3 has 17 amino acids. CDR3 sequence: CASSSSRGTSYTGELFF. The CDR3 coding sequence is TGTGCCAGCAGCTCGTCCCGAGGGACTTCTTACACCGGGGAGCTGTTTTTT.

This chain links TRBV6-4 with TRBJ2-1; 9 nucleotides agree with TRBD1. The V and J ends lost 3 bases and 6 bases, in that order; junction bases with no gene match: 6. The CDR3 is 15 residues long. Germline V gives CDR1 MRHNA, CDR2 SNTAGT. The DNA of the CDR3 is TGTGCCAGCAGTGAGGGGACAGGGTTCGGCAATGAGCAGTTCTTC. Its protein product is CASSEGTGFGNEQFF.

This chain joins TRBV19 and TRBJ2-7; no clear D gene. Germline CDR1 and CDR2: LNHDA and SQIVND (reference sequence). The CDR3 has 14 amino acids. Trimming shortened V by 8 bases and J by 3 bases, and 17 bases separated the two germline ends. CDR3 amino acids: CASRPRTNYYEQYF. For the CDR3, the DNA is TGTGCCAGTCGCCCCCGGACGAACTACTACGAGCAGTACTTC.

In nucleotides, the CDR3 is TGCGCCAGCAGCCAACCACTGGACCAGCCCCAGCATTTT. The encoded protein is CASSQPLDQPQHF. This chain links TRBV4-1 with TRBJ1-5; unclear D gene. V lost 2 bases to trimming and J lost 7 bases, with 9 bases between them. The CDR3 is 13 residues long. CDR1 MGHRA and CDR2 YSYEKL come from the germline V gene.

The chain employs TRBV2 and TRBJ2-1; 9 bases align to TRBD1. The CDR3 has 12 residues. The germline V gene has CDR1 SNHLY and CDR2 FYNNEI. The V segment lost 8 bases and the J segment 7 bases; nucleotides outside the gene matches: 3. CDR3 in amino acids: CASGQGLNEQFF. In nucleotides, the CDR3 is TGTGCCAGCGGACAGGGGTTAAATGAGCAGTTCTTC.

The V gene is TRBV5-4, the J gene TRBJ1-2; perhaps TRBD1 as D (5 bases). CDR3 length: 16 residues. The germline CDR1 and CDR2 sequences are SGHNT and YYREEE (reference sequence). The germline V and J ends were trimmed by 5 bases and 5 bases, with 22 bases remaining between them. CDR3 sequence (DNA): TGTGCCAGCAGGATGGGCGGGCAGGCTGGGGGTTATGGCTACACCTTC. This sequence encodes CASRMGGQAGGYGYTF.

The rearrangement uses TRBV5-6 and TRBJ2-2; D not certain. V lost 2 bases and J lost 4, with 12 bases in between. This CDR3 is built from 15 residues. CDR1 and CDR2 (germline): SGHDT, YYEEEE. The DNA of the CDR3 is TGTGCCAGCAGCTTAGGGTCGGTCCGCACCGGGGAGCTGTTTTTT. Protein sequence: CASSLGSVRTGELFF.

The chain employs TRBV19 and TRBJ2-1; possible D gene TRBD1, 6 bases. The germline gives CDR1 LNHDA, CDR2 SQIVND (reference sequence). The CDR3 runs 19 residues. V lost 4 bases, J lost 1 base, and 23 bases lay in between. The CDR3 sequence is CASSTSELGAMGSYNEQFF. CDR3 nucleotide sequence: TGTGCCAGTAGTACCAGCGAGTTGGGGGCGATGGGATCCTACAATGAGCAGTTCTTC.

The genes are TRBV11-2 and TRBJ2-1; D might be TRBD2 (6 bases). Germline-derived CDR1 and CDR2 are SGHAT and FQNNGV. V was shortened by 5 bases and J by 1 base, with 15 bases between the two germline ends. The CDR3 length is 16 residues. CDR3 in DNA: TGTGCCAGCAGCCCCGGCGGGAAGACATCCTACAATGAGCAGTTCTTC. Residues: CASSPGGKTSYNEQFF.

This clone was detected only a few times. This rearrangement joins TRBV11-2 to TRBJ2-1; 10 bases match TRBD2. From germline, CDR1 is SGHAT and CDR2 FQNNGV. The CDR3 runs 15 residues. Trimming cost V 3 bases and J 8 bases; bases outside gene matches: 7. CDR3: CASSFTSGTEYEQFF. In DNA, the CDR3 is TGTGCCAGCAGCTTCACTAGCGGGACGGAATATGAGCAGTTCTTC.

This clone has only one observation. The chain is built from TRBV29-1 and TRBJ2-1; 7 bases are a match to TRBD2. This CDR3 spans 18 amino acids. V shed 6 bases, J shed 0 bases, and the junction held 17 bases outside the gene matches. Germline assignment: CDR1 SQVTM and CDR2 ANQGSEA. In DNA form, the CDR3 reads TGCAGCGTCGATGGTCTAGCGGCCCCGACATCCTCCTACAATGAGCAGTTCTTC. This gives the protein CSVDGLAAPTSSYNEQFF.

As DNA, the CDR3 is TGTGCCAGCTCACCCAGCGAAGGCTGGGACACCATATATTTT. Its protein is CASSPSEGWDTIYF. The V call is TRBV18, the J call TRBJ1-3; D is uncertain. The CDR3 has 14 amino acids. Germline V CDR1 and CDR2: KGHSH, LQKENI. Trimming took 3 bases from V and 8 from J, leaving 14 bases between them.

V gene TRBV21-1 combines with J gene TRBJ1-2. TRBV21-1 is designated a pseudogene. The CDR3 totals 14 residues. The CDR3 is CASSNSRGCYGYTF. The CDR3 coding sequence is TGTGCCAGCAGCAACTCACGGGGATGCTATGGCTACACCTTC.